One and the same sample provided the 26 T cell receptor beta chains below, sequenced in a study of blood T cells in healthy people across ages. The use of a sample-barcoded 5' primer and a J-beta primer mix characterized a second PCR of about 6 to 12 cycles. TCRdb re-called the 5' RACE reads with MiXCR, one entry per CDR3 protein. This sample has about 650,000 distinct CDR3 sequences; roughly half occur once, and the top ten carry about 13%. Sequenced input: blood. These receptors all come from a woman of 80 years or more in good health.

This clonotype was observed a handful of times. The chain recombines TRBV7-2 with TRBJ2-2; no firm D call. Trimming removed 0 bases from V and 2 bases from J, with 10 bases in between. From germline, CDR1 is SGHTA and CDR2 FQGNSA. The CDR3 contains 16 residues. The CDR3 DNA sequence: TGTGCCAGCAGCTTAGCGTTTACCATAAACACCGGGGAGCTGTTTTTT. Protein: CASSLAFTINTGELFF.

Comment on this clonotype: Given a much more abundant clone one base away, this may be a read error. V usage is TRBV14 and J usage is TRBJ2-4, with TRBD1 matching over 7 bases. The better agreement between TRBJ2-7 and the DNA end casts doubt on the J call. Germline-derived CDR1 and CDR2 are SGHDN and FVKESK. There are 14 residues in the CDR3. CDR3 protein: CASSQGTELHEQYF. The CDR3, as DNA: TGTGCCAGCAGCCAGGGGACAGAACTCCACGAGCAGTACTTC.

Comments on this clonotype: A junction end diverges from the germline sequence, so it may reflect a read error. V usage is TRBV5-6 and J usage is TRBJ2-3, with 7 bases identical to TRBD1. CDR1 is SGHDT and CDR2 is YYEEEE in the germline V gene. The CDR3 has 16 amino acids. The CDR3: CASSLAEGASTDTRYF. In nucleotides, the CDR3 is TGTGCCAGCAGCTTGGCCGAGGGGGCTAGCACAGATACGCGGTATTTT.

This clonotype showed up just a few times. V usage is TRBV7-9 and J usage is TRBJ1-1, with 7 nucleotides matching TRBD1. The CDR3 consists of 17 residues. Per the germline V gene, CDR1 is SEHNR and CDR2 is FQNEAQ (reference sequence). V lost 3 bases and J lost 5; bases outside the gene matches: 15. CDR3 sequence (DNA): TGTGCCAGCAGCTTGGGGGCAGGGGGTGTAGGGAAGACTGAAGCTTTCTTT. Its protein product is CASSLGAGGVGKTEAFF. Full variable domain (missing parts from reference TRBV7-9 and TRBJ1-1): DTGVSQNPRHKITKRGQNVTFRCDPISEHNRLYWYRQTLGQGPEFLTYFQNEAQLEKSRLLSDRFSAERPKGSFSTLEIQRTEQGDSAMYLCASSLGAGGVGKTEAFFGQGTRLTVV.

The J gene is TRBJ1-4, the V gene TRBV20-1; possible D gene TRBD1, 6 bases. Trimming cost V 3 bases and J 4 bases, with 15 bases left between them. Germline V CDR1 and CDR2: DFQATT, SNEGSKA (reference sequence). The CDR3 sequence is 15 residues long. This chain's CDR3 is CSARGAGFDNEKLFF. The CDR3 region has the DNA TGCAGTGCTAGGGGGGCGGGATTCGATAATGAAAAACTGTTTTTT.

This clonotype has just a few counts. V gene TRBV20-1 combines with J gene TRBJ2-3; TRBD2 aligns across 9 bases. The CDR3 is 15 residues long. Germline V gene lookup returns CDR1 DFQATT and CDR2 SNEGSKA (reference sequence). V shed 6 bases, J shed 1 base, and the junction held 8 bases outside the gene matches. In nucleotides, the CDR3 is TGCAGTGCCAGACTTAGCGGGGGACGCACAGATACGCAGTATTTT. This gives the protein CSARLSGGRTDTQYF.

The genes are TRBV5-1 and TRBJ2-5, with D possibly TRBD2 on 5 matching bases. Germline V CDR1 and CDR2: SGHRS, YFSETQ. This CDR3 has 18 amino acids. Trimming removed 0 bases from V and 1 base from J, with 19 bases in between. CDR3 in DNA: TGCGCCAGCAGCTTGGGAGGGCGAGGAGGAGGATTCCAAGAGACCCAGTACTTC. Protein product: CASSLGGRGGGFQETQYF.

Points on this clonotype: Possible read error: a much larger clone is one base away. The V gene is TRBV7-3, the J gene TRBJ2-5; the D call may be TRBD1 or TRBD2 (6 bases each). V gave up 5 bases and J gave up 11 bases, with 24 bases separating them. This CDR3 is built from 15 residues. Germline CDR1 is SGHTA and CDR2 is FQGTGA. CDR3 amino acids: CASSPGGHHLNEQYF. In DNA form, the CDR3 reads TGTGCCAGCAGCCCCGGGGGACATCACCTCAATGAGCAGTACTTC. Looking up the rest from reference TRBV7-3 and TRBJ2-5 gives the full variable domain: GAGVSQTPSNKVTEKGKYVELRCDPISGHTALYWYRQSLGQGPEFLIYFQGTGAADDSGLPNDRFFAVRPEGSVSTLKIQRTERGDSAVYLCASSPGGHHLNEQYFGPGTRLLVL.

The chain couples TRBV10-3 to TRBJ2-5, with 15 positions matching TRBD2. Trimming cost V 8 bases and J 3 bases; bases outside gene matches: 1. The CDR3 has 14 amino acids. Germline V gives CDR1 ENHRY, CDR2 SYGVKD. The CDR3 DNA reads TGTGCCATCCGGACTAGCGGGGGGGAAGAGACCCAGTACTTC. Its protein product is CAIRTSGGEETQYF.

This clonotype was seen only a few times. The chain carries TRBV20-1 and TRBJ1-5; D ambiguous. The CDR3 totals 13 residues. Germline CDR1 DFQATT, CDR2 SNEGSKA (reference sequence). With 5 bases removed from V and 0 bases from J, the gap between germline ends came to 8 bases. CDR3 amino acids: CSAPMYSNQPQHF. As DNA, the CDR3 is TGCAGTGCTCCGATGTATAGCAATCAGCCCCAGCATTTT.

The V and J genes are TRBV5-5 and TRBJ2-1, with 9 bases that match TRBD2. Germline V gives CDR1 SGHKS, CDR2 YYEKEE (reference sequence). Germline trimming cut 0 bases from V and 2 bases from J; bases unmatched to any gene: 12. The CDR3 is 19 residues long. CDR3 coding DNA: TGTGCCAGCAGCTTGGAGGGTTTTAGCGGGGGTGGGACCTACAATGAGCAGTTCTTC. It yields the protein CASSLEGFSGGGTYNEQFF.

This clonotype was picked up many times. CDR3: CASSLSSSFQETQYF. The DNA of the CDR3 is TGTGCCAGCAGCCTGTCATCCAGTTTCCAAGAGACCCAGTACTTC. The chain is built from TRBV12-3 or TRBV12-4 and TRBJ2-5; unclear D gene. V was clipped by 6 bases and J by 1 base, with 15 bases between them. This CDR3 is 15 amino acids long.

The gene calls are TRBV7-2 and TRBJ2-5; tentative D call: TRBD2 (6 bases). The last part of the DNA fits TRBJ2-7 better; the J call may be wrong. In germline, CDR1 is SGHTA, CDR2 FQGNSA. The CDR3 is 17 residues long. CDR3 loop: CASSSDVLRAGIDEQYF. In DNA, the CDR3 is TGTGCCAGCAGCTCCGACGTGTTGAGGGCGGGGATCGACGAGCAGTACTTC.

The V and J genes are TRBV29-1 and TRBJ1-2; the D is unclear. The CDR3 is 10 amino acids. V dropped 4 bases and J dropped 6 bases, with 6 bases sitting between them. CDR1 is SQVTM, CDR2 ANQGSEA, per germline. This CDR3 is CSVGPDGYTF. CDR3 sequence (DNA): TGCAGCGTTGGTCCGGATGGCTACACCTTC.

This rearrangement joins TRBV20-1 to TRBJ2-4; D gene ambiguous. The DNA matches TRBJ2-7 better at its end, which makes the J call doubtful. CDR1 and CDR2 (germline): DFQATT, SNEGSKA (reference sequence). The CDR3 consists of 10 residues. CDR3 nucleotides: TGCAGTGTGGCAGACCACGAGCAGTACTTC. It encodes CSVADHEQYF.

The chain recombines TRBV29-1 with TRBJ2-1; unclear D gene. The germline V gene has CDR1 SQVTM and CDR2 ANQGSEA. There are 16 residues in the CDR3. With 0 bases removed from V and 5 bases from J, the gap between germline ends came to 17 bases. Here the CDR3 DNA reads TGCAGCGTTGAAGACCCCCCCAGGTCTGAGGACAATGAGCAGTTCTTC. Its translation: CSVEDPPRSEDNEQFF.

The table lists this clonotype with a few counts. CDR3 coding DNA: TGCAGTGGTAAAGGGAGATTCCCTTTCTTT. Its protein product is CSGKGRFPFF. V and J are TRBV20-1 and TRBJ1-1; no clear D. The germline V and J ends were trimmed by 7 bases and 12 bases, with 15 bases remaining between them. The CDR3 is made up of 10 amino acids. Germline V gives CDR1 DFQATT, CDR2 SNEGSKA (reference sequence).

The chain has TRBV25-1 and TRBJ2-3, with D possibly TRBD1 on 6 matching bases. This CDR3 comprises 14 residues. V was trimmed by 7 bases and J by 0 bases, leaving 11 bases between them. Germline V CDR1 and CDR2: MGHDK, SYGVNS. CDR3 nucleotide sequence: TGTGCCAGCAATCCGAGGGGGAGCACAGATACGCAGTATTTT. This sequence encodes CASNPRGSTDTQYF.

The CDR3 sequence: CASSQDHPTGGYEQYF. CDR3 coding DNA: TGCGCCAGCAGCCAAGATCATCCGACAGGGGGCTACGAGCAGTACTTC. The chain carries TRBV4-3 and TRBJ2-4; 9 nucleotides line up with TRBD1. The better agreement between TRBJ2-7 and the DNA end casts doubt on the J call. The germline V gene encodes CDR1 LGHNA and CDR2 YSLEER. The CDR3 is 16 residues long.

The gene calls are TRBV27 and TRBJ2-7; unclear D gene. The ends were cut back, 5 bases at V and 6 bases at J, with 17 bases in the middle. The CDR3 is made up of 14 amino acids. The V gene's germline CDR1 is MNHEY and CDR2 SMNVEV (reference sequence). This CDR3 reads CASSPRVRSSEQYF. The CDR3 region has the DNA TGTGCCAGCAGTCCTAGAGTTAGGTCGAGCGAGCAGTACTTC.

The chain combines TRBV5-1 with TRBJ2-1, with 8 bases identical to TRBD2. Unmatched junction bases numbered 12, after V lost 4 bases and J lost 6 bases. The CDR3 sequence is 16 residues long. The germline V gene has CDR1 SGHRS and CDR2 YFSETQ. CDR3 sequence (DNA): TGCGCCAGCAGCCCGTTAGCGGGACCGTTGGGCAATGAGCAGTTCTTC. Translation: CASSPLAGPLGNEQFF.

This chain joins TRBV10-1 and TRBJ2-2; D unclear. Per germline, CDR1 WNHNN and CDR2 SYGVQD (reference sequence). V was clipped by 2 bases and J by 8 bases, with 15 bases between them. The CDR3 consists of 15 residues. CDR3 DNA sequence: TGCGCCAGCAGTGAGCTAACAACCCTTGAGGGGGAGCTGTTTTTT. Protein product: CASSELTTLEGELFF.

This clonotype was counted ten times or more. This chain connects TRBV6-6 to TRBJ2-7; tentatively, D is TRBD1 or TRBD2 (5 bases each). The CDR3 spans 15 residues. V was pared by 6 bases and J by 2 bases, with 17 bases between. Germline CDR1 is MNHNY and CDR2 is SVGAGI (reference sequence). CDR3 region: CASSKTGTSPYEQYF. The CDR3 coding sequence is TGTGCCAGCAGCAAAACCGGGACGAGCCCCTACGAGCAGTACTTC.

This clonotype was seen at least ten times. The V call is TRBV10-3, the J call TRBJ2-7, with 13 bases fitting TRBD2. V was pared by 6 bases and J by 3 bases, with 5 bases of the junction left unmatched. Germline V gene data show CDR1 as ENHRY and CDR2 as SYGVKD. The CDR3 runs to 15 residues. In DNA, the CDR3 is TGTGCCATCAGGTCGACTAGCGGGAGGTTCTACGAGCAGTACTTC. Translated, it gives CAIRSTSGRFYEQYF.

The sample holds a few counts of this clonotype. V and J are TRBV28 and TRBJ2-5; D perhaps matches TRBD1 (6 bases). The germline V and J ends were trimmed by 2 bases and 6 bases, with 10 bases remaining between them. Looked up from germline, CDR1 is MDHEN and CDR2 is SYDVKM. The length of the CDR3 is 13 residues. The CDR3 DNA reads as TGTGCCAGCAGTTTAACAGGGCGGAAGACCCAGTACTTC. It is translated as CASSLTGRKTQYF.

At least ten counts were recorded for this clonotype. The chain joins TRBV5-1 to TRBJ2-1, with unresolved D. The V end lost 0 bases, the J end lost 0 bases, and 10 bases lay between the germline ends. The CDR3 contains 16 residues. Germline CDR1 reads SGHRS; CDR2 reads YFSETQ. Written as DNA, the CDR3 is TGCGCCAGCAGCTTGGAAGGCTCTTCCTCCTACAATGAGCAGTTCTTC. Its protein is CASSLEGSSSYNEQFF.